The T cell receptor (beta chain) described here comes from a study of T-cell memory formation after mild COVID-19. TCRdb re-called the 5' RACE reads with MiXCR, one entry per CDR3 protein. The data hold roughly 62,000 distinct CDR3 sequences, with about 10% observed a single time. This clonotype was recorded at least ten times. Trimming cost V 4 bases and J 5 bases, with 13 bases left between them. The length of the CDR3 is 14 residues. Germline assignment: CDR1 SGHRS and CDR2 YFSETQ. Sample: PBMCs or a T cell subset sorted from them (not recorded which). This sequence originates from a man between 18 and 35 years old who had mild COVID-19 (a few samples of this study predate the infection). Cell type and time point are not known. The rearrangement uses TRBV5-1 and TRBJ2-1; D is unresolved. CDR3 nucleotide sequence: TGCGCCAGCAGCATACAGACGGGTAACAATGAGCAGTTCTTC. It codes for CASSIQTGNNEQFF.